The 3 T cell receptor beta chains listed next were all sequenced from one sample in a study of OX40 agonist ivuxolimab in advanced cancers. Sequencing was performed with immunoSEQ multiplex PCR; in TCRdb, only in-frame clones are kept and a portion is missing. Among about 67,000 clones listed, approximately 85% were seen once. Here the sequenced sample was CD4+ or CD8+ T cells sorted from blood, taken in a trial of the OX40 agonist ivuxolimab. The receptors derive from an adult with an advanced solid tumor such as melanoma, head and neck, liver or kidney cancer.

This clone was recorded a few times. The CDR3 DNA follows: TGTGCCAGCAGTCTCCAGGGACGAGGTGAAAAACTGTTTTTT. Protein product: CASSLQGRGEKLFF. The rearrangement links TRBV7-9 to TRBJ1-4; D is perhaps TRBD1 (5 bases). V shed 6 bases and J shed 7 bases, with 15 bases lying between them. Germline assignment: CDR1 SEHNR and CDR2 FQNEAQ (reference sequence). CDR3 size: 14 residues.

J is TRBJ2-3 and V is TRBV30, with TRBD2 matching 10 bases. The CDR3 is 16 amino acids. The V gene end was trimmed by 1 base and the J gene end by 3 bases; junction bases not matched to a gene: 7. Germline CDR1 and CDR2: GTSNPN and SVGIG (reference sequence). CDR3 in DNA: TGTGCCTGGAGTGGGGGTAGCGGGGGGATAACAGATACGCAGTATTTT. It yields the protein CAWSGGSGGITDTQYF.

This sequence joins TRBV5-1 and TRBJ1-2; D ambiguous. CDR3 length: 14 amino acids. Germline CDR1 and CDR2: SGHRS and YFSETQ. Trimming removed 2 bases at V and 2 bases at J, with 10 bases between. Here the CDR3 reads CASSFNNPNYGYTF. The CDR3 DNA reads as TGCGCCAGCAGCTTCAATAATCCGAACTATGGCTACACCTTC.